This T cell receptor (beta chain) was recorded in a study of blood T cell repertoires in COVID-19. Overall study context: Sites across the United States, Italy and Spain contributed samples from acute and convalescent COVID-19. In each case, the material was cDNA or gDNA derived from T cells, B-cell-depleted T cells, or PBMCs.

Trimming shortened V by 4 bases and J by 10 bases, and 19 bases separated the two germline ends. CDR3 length: 14 residues. CDR1 SGHRS and CDR2 YFSETQ come from the germline V gene. Per the authors' pipeline: Counts of nucleated cells, estimated from reference gene primer amplification, were obtained. Profiling relied on immunoSEQ multiplex PCR, and the TCRdb table lists in-frame clones only, not all of them. V and J calls and clone size are those listed in that table; D and trimming were worked out from the DNA. The sample yields some 260,000 clones, about 80% seen once. The sequence derives from a woman aged 80 or over with active or convalescent COVID-19. This chain uses TRBV5-1 with TRBJ2-3, with a tentative D call TRBD2 (6 bases). Sequencing was carried out using peripheral blood. The CDR3 bases are TGCGCCAGCAGCCCCCGGGACTCCGGGTCTTCGCAGTATTTT. As protein: CASSPRDSGSSQYF.